This T cell receptor (beta chain) is drawn from a study of blood T cell repertoires in COVID-19 (dated by TCRdb to the early 2020s). Looking at the study overall: The collaborator samples originated in the United States, Italy and Spain and spanned the acute and convalescent phases of COVID-19. The repertoires were released in a freely available public database intended as a resource for research on the immune response to SARS-CoV-2. Sample metadata almost always included a de-identified subject ID, COVID-19 status, age in years and sex. The dataset comprised deeply sampled blood TCRbeta repertoires from subjects exposed to, actively infected with, or recovered from COVID-19. The prospective study material was composed of cDNA or gDNA derived from T cells, B-cell-depleted T cells, or PBMCs. Samples were obtained from the ongoing ImmuneRACE study (first 160 participants) and from about 1,300 subjects provided by 6 global collaborators. Where available, HLA class I and class II types were obtained from metadata supplied by the sample provider rather than from assay-based typing.

A word on this clone: Its antigen target is currently unknown. Per-nucleotide qualities are absent, and no much larger clonotype sits a single base away.

The collaborating institutions used their own protocols to collect whole blood in K2EDTA tubes. For TCRbeta analysis, collaborator samples were shipped as frozen whole blood, as isolated PBMCs, or as DNA extracted from either sample type. TCRbeta CDR3 regions were amplified from genomic DNA by means of the immunoSEQ Assay, a bias-controlled multiplex PCR. The study's own analysis went as follows. The number of nucleated cells in each sample was estimated by amplification of reference gene primers within the assay. To quantify the absolute abundance of each unique TCRbeta CDR3 rearrangement, sequence reads were collapsed and filtered. For each sample, productive Simpson clonality was calculated by taking the square root of Simpson's diversity index across productive rearrangements. Not all clones reach the TCRdb copy of this immuneACCESS table, which keeps in-frame sequences only. Checked studies attribute under half of the gap to unresolved V genes and leave the rest unexplained. Clone size and V and J calls were adopted from that table, with D and trimming inferred from the DNA. The sample table lists about 190,000 clones, roughly nine tenths of them with a count of one. Around 7% of the sample belongs to the ten largest clones.

Trimming at the junction amounts to 0 bases on V and 4 bases on J, and the germline ends lie 13 bases apart. Per the germline V gene, LGHNA is the CDR1 and YSLEER is the CDR2. The CDR3 holds 15 amino acids from the cysteine to the phenylalanine. The sequence is cut down to CDR3 DNA, 45 bases in frame from base 1. Broad study findings and their caveats: The amount of clinical and demographic metadata varied by source and participant and was provided uncurated.

Sequencing used peripheral blood. The clonotype comes from a man in his forties with acute or convalescent COVID-19. This receptor chain uses TRBV4-3 and TRBJ2-7; the D gene is possibly TRBD2, with 6 bases matching. The CDR3 loop reads CASSQERGLAYEQYF. The bases are TGCGCCAGCAGCCAAGAGCGGGGACTGGCGTACGAGCAGTACTTC.